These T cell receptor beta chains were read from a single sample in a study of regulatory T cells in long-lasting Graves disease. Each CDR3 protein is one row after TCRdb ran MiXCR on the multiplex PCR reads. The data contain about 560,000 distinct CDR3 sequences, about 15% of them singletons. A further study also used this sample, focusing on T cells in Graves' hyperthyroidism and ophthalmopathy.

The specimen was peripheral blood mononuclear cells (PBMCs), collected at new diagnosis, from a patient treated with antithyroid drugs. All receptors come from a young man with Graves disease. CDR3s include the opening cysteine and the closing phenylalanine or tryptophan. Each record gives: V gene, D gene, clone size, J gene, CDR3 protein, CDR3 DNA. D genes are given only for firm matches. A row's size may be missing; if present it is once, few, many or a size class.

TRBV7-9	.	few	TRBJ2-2	CASSSPRTAHGELFF	TGTGCCAGCAGCTCTCCTCGGACAGCCCACGGGGAGCTGTTTTTT
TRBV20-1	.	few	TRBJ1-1	CSAREGGANTEAFF	TGCAGTGCTAGAGAAGGGGGGGCGAACACTGAAGCTTTCTTT
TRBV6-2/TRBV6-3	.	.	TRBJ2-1	CASSRTGNNEQFF	TGTGCCAGCAGCCGAACAGGTAACAATGAGCAGTTCTTC
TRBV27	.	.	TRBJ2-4	CASSSPGAGGAKNIQYF	TGTGCCAGCAGTTCACCCGGGGCAGGTGGGGCCAAAAACATTCAGTACTTC
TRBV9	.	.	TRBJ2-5	CASSAPGHGHQETQYF	TGTGCCAGCAGCGCCCCGGGACACGGACACCAAGAGACCCAGTACTTC
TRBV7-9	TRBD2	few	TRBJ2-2	CASSETSGDNTGELFF	TGTGCCAGCAGCGAAACTAGCGGAGACAACACCGGGGAGCTGTTTTTT
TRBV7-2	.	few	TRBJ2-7	CASSLGDEYYEQYF	TGTGCCAGCAGCTTAGGGGACGAGTACTACGAGCAGTACTTC
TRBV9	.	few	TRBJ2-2	CASRVADTGELFF	TGTGCCAGCAGGGTCGCAGACACCGGGGAGCTGTTTTTT
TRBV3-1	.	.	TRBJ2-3	CASSRSSLVGADTQYF	TGTGCCAGCAGCAGGAGTAGCCTCGTGGGAGCAGATACGCAGTATTTT
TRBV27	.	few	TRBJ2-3	CASSPAVGGAQYF	TGTGCCAGCAGCCCCGCGGTGGGGGGTGCGCAGTATTTT
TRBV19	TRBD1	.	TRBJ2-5	CASSKGTGLETQYF	TGTGCCAGTAGTAAAGGGACAGGGTTAGAGACCCAGTACTTC
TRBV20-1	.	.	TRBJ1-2	CSATDRFDYGYTF	TGCAGTGCCACTGACAGATTCGACTATGGCTACACCTTC
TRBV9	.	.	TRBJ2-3	CASSVRQAGTDTQYF	TGTGCCAGCAGCGTACGGCAAGCGGGCACAGATACGCAGTATTTT
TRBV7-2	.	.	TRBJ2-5	CASSSLTQETQYF	TGTGCCAGCAGCTCCTTAACTCAAGAGACCCAGTACTTC
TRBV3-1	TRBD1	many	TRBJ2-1	CASSHQPGRGLGEQFF	TGTGCCAGCAGCCACCAGCCTGGCAGGGGGCTTGGAGAGCAGTTCTTC
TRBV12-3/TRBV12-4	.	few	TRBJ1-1	CASRERGFAFF	TGTGCCAGCCGGGAGAGGGGGTTTGCTTTCTTT
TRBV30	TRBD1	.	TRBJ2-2	CAWSGQGVSGELFF	TGTGCCTGGAGTGGGCAGGGGGTGTCCGGGGAGCTGTTTTTT
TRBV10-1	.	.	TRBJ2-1	CASSAQVFPRDEQFF	TGCGCCAGCAGTGCCCAGGTTTTCCCCAGGGATGAGCAGTTCTTC
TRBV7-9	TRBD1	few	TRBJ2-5	CASSSGQPSGTQYF	TGTGCCAGCAGCTCGGGACAGCCAAGCGGGACCCAGTACTTC
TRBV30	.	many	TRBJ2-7	CAQWEGREQYF	TGTGCCCAATGGGAAGGTCGCGAGCAGTACTTC
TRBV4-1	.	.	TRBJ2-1	CASSQNPTGLAPNNEQFF	TGCGCCAGCAGCCAAAATCCGACAGGTTTGGCGCCTAACAATGAGCAGTTCTTC
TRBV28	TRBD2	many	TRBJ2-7	CASRSFLAGEYEQYF	TGTGCCAGCAGATCCTTTCTAGCGGGAGAATACGAGCAGTACTTC
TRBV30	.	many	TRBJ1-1	CAWSVTGEAFF	TGTGCCTGGAGTGTGACAGGTGAAGCTTTCTTT
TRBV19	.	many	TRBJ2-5	CASSIPKRGETQYF	TGTGCCAGTAGTATCCCCAAGCGAGGAGAGACCCAGTACTTC
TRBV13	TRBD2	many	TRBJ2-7	CASSFRTSGSPSSYEQYF	TGTGCCAGCAGCTTCCGGACTAGCGGGAGCCCCAGCTCCTACGAGCAGTACTTC
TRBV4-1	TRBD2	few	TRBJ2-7	CASSPTGLAVYEQYF	TGCGCCAGCAGCCCTACGGGACTAGCGGTTTACGAGCAGTACTTC
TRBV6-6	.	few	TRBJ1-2	CASSYSGGRGSNYGYTF	TGTGCCAGCAGTTACTCGGGCGGCAGGGGCTCTAACTATGGCTACACCTTC
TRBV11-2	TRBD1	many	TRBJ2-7	CASSLLAGQGSYEQYF	TGTGCCAGCAGCTTATTGGCTGGACAGGGTTCCTACGAGCAGTACTTC
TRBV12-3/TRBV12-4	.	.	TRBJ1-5	CASSFEGNNQPQHF	TGTGCCAGCAGTTTCGAGGGGAACAATCAGCCCCAGCATTTT
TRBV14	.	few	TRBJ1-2	CASSQTTGYGYTF	TGTGCCAGCAGCCAAACGACAGGCTATGGCTACACCTTC
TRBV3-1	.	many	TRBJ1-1	CASSQGPKNTEAFF	TGTGCCAGCAGCCAAGGACCGAAGAACACTGAAGCTTTCTTT
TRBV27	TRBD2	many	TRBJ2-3	CASTRNGLAGDTQYF	TGTGCCAGCACTAGAAACGGACTAGCAGGAGATACGCAGTATTTT
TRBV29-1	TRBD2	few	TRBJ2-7	CSVEAPGTSGRDSYEQYF	TGCAGCGTTGAAGCACCCGGGACTAGCGGGAGGGACTCCTACGAGCAGTACTTC
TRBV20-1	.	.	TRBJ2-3	CSARDSGAGDWDTQYF	TGCAGTGCTAGAGATTCGGGGGCGGGAGATTGGGATACGCAGTATTTT
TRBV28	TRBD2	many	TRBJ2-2	CASSRLGLAGVGANTGELFF	TGTGCCAGCAGCCGTCTAGGGCTAGCGGGAGTAGGGGCGAACACCGGGGAGCTGTTTTTT
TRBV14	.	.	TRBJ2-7	CASSLQGGPPGEQYF	TGTGCCAGCAGCCTTCAGGGGGGTCCCCCCGGGGAGCAGTACTTC
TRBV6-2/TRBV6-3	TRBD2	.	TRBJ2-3	CASSSGDFQREGADTQYF	TGTGCCAGCAGTTCCGGCGACTTTCAGCGGGAGGGGGCAGATACGCAGTATTTT
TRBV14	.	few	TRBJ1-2	CASSQEGGDGYTF	TGTGCCAGCAGCCAAGAGGGGGGAGATGGCTACACCTTC
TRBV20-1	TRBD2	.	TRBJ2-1	CSASLAEPGEQFF	TGCAGTGCTAGTCTAGCGGAGCCAGGTGAGCAGTTCTTC
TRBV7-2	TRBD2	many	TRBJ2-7	CASSLAGGKSSYEQYF	TGTGCCAGCAGCTTGGCGGGAGGGAAGAGCTCCTACGAGCAGTACTTC
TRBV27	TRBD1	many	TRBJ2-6	CASSLNSGQVSSGANVLTF	TGTGCCAGCAGTCTCAATTCGGGACAGGTGTCCTCTGGGGCCAACGTCCTGACTTTC
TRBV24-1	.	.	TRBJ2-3	CATSDSRRGADTQYF	TGTGCCACCAGTGATTCCCGGAGGGGGGCAGATACGCAGTATTTT
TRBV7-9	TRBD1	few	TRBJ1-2	CASSSAAGGATGGYTF	TGTGCCAGCAGCTCAGCGGCAGGGGGCGCGACTGGCGGCTACACCTTC
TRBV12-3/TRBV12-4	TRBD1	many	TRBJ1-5	CASSGTGSLRQPQHF	TGTGCCAGCAGTGGGACAGGGTCCCTGCGTCAGCCCCAGCATTTT
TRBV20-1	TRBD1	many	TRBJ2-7	CSAREVDRMSYEQYF	TGCAGTGCTAGAGAAGTGGACAGGATGAGCTACGAGCAGTACTTC